A selection of T cell receptor beta chains follows, all from one sample in a study of blood T cells in healthy people across ages. TCRdb ran MiXCR on the 5' RACE reads and lists one entry per CDR3 protein. The profile shows some 1.5 million distinct CDR3 sequences, under 30% of them singletons. Sequenced sample: blood. The receptors here all came from a woman in her thirties in good health. Both conserved end residues are trimmed from each CDR3.

SAKTDLSYEQY	TRBV20-1
ASSIGQGKEKLF	TRBV7-9
ASSRPGTGRYNEQF	TRBV2
ASSHGDNSCGQY	TRBV5-1
ASGQEVLAAPEETQY	TRBV3-1
ASSQNYRGEKLF	TRBV3-1
ASSSSSQGAYEQY	TRBV5-1
SVEDRGIGGNGYT	TRBV29-1
ASSKGRANQPQH	TRBV2
ASSLGSAANYGYT	TRBV7-9
ASSSAQVEGAF	TRBV6-6
ASSASGRRPETQY	TRBV9
SASNPSGSEDTQY	TRBV20-1
ASRGDPYEQY	TRBV12-3/TRBV12-4
SALRTGTGQF	TRBV20-1
ATSLGTSGRDEQF	TRBV24-1
ASTSSRDAQY	TRBV12-3/TRBV12-4
ASRTGAQGRETQY	TRBV7-2
ASSSPITGVYYNEQF	TRBV28
ASGFSLLEPQH	TRBV12-5
ASSFQGALGETQY	TRBV12-3/TRBV12-4
ASKFNYGYT	TRBV12-3/TRBV12-4
ASSSRVTGGENIQY	TRBV5-1
ASSYPAVSGNTIY	TRBV6-2/TRBV6-3
ASSTTGVDTQY	TRBV7-9
SARDPFAQGTDEQF	TRBV20-1
SAPGALNYEQY	TRBV29-1
SARVGGGDEKLF	TRBV20-1
ATGTGNEQF	TRBV24-1
SARDRGPSEQY	TRBV20-1
AQRGYVETQY	TRBV6-4
ASSQDHRGASNYGYT	TRBV4-3
SATSTSGKEDYEQY	TRBV20-1
SARDRGNEKLY	TRBV20-1
ASSASPGGAYGYT	TRBV9
ASSLWPADTQY	TRBV12-3/TRBV12-4
SAGTMNYGYT	TRBV20-1
AWSEDRAGSQPQH	TRBV30
ASSFRWAGVYNEQF	TRBV5-6
ASSLIGDSSYEQY	TRBV5-5
ASESERESYNEQF	TRBV27
ASSSVLASGTQY	TRBV7-9
ASSGGGLRGRDGYT	TRBV5-4
ASLGPFLGYT	TRBV11-2
ASSLGALGGSYEQY	TRBV7-8
ATSRDKILNYGCT	TRBV15
ASSFSDPTSEKLF	TRBV5-1
SAPKGGDEQY	TRBV20-1
SARDKFGGSSYNEQF	TRBV20-1
ASRTKGQPQETQY	TRBV11-2
ASSPRVTDQPQH	TRBV2
ASSVGENEQF	TRBV9
ASSPLKGLTEAF	TRBV18
SAIGDRHFYEQY	TRBV20-1
ASSSARREGYT	TRBV12-3/TRBV12-4
ASSPLQSSPQYEQY	TRBV18